This passage covers 8 T cell receptor beta chains from one sample sequenced in a study of blood T cell repertoires in COVID-19. Profiling relied on immunoSEQ multiplex PCR, and the TCRdb table lists in-frame clones only, not all of them. The sample includes 25,000 to 35,000 clones, about 92% seen only once; the top ten take approximately 2.5%. The sample consisted of peripheral blood. All receptors derive from a man aged 50 to 60 with active COVID-19.

The chain combines TRBV5-1 with TRBJ2-6, with 10 bases fitting TRBD1. The length of the CDR3 is 18 residues. Germline values: CDR1 SGHRS, CDR2 YFSETQ. V lost 0 bases to trimming and J lost 0 bases; unmatched junction nucleotides: 3. The CDR3 sequence is CASSLEDRGFSGANVLTF. CDR3 nucleotide sequence: TGCGCCAGCAGCTTGGAGGACAGGGGGTTCTCTGGGGCCAACGTCCTGACTTTC.

The rearrangement uses TRBV3-1 (or the pseudogene TRBV3-2) and TRBJ1-1; 8 nucleotides match TRBD1. The CDR3 is made up of 15 amino acids. With V trimmed by 1 base and J by 5 bases, 6 bases remained unmatched. The germline gives CDR1 LGHDT, CDR2 YNNKEL (reference sequence). For the CDR3, the DNA is TGTGCCAGCAGCCAAGCTACAGGGGGTCGGACTGAAGCTTTCTTT. This gives the protein CASSQATGGRTEAFF.

The chain has TRBV2 and TRBJ1-2, with 8 nucleotides matching TRBD1. The V gene end was trimmed by 5 bases and the J gene end by 12 bases; junction bases not matched to a gene: 14. The germline CDR1 and CDR2 sequences are SNHLY and FYNNEI. This CDR3 is built from 14 residues. This chain's CDR3 is CASSYTPGGQGHTF. The DNA for the CDR3 is TGTGCCAGCAGTTACACCCCCGGCGGACAGGGCCACACCTTC.

J is TRBJ2-7 and V is TRBV7-2; 8 positions agree with TRBD2. Trimming cost V 2 bases and J 4 bases; bases outside gene matches: 16. The CDR3 is made up of 18 amino acids. CDR1 and CDR2 from the germline V gene are SGHTA and FQGNSA. The chain's CDR3 is CASSLFTSGAKDFYEQYF. The CDR3, as DNA: TGTGCCAGCAGCTTATTCACTAGCGGAGCAAAAGACTTTTACGAGCAGTACTTC. The entire variable domain, with the rest obtained from reference TRBV7-2 and TRBJ2-7, is as follows: GAGVSQSPSNKVTEKGKDVELRCDPISGHTALYWYRQSLGQGLEFLIYFQGNSAPDKSGLPSDRFSAERTGGSVSTLTIQRTQQEDSAVYLCASSLFTSGAKDFYEQYFGPGTRLTVT.

CDR3 DNA sequence: TGTGCCAGCAGCGGTCAGGGACTAGCGGGGGTTGAGCAGTTCTTC. This translates into CASSGQGLAGVEQFF. The chain uses TRBV9 and TRBJ2-1; 14 bases agree with TRBD2. This CDR3 has 15 amino acids. The V gene end was trimmed by 3 bases and the J gene end by 9 bases; junction bases not matched to a gene: 5. Germline CDR1 reads SGDLS; CDR2 reads YYNGEE.

The V call is TRBV2, the J call TRBJ1-3; D not certain. Germline CDR1 SNHLY, CDR2 FYNNEI. The CDR3 length is 17 residues. The germline V and J ends were trimmed by 4 bases and 0 bases, with 16 bases remaining between them. The DNA of the CDR3 is TGTGCCAGCAGTGTTTTGGCAGGCCCGACCTCTGGAAACACCATATATTTT. Residues: CASSVLAGPTSGNTIYF.

The J gene is TRBJ1-1, the V gene TRBV18; TRBD1 agrees at 9 bases. Germline lookup yields CDR1 KGHSH and CDR2 LQKENI. The CDR3 has 13 residues. V was pared by 3 bases and J by 6 bases, with 2 bases of the junction left unmatched. In DNA, the CDR3 is TGTGCCAGCTCACCGGGGACAGGGTCTGAAGCTTTCTTT. It encodes CASSPGTGSEAFF.

The J gene is TRBJ2-1, the V gene TRBV9; no reliable D call. CDR1 SGDLS and CDR2 YYNGEE come from the germline V gene. Between the trimmed V and J ends, which lost 0 bases and 2 bases, there was a span of 9 bases. This CDR3 contains 15 residues. Here the CDR3 DNA reads TGTGCCAGCAGCGTAGTTCCCGGTACCTACAATGAGCAGTTCTTC. Translating gives CASSVVPGTYNEQFF.